Each of the 14 T cell receptor beta chains below was sequenced from the same sample in a study of blood T cells in healthy people across ages. Using a J-beta primer mix together with a sample-barcoded 5' primer, a second PCR was run for about 7 to 12 cycles. Each CDR3 protein gets one entry after TCRdb re-called the 5' RACE reads with MiXCR. The sample yields about 1.8 million distinct CDR3 sequences, about 50% seen once. The sample consisted of blood. The receptors shown here come from a woman aged 40 to 50 in good health.

This clonotype was counted a few times. The chain combines TRBV29-1 with TRBJ2-3; 9 nucleotides agree with TRBD2. CDR3 size: 12 residues. V lost 5 bases, J lost 5 bases, and 2 bases stayed unmatched. Germline values: CDR1 SQVTM, CDR2 ANQGSEA. CDR3 DNA: TGCAGCGTTCCGACTAGCGGAGATACGCAGTATTTT. Translating it yields CSVPTSGDTQYF.

The chain recombines TRBV4-1 with TRBJ2-1; maybe TRBD2 (6 bases). The CDR3 is made up of 15 amino acids. V was clipped by 3 bases and J by 13 bases, with 22 bases between them. Germline values: CDR1 MGHRA, CDR2 YSYEKL. The CDR3 protein is CASSQDSGDFQRQFF. CDR3 nucleotide sequence: TGCGCCAGCAGCCAGGATAGTGGGGACTTCCAAAGACAGTTCTTC.

This clonotype has just a few counts. The chain combines TRBV5-1 with TRBJ1-2; 9 nucleotides align to TRBD1. CDR3 length: 14 amino acids. Germline V CDR1 and CDR2: SGHRS, YFSETQ. With 3 bases clipped from V and 4 bases from J, the junction kept 4 bases outside the gene matches. CDR3 DNA: TGCGCCAGCAGCTCGTGGACAGGGGCCTATGGCTACACCTTC. Translation: CASSSWTGAYGYTF.

This clonotype was detected a few times. This CDR3 is CASRGTSWNEQFF. Here the CDR3 DNA reads TGTGCCAGCAGAGGGACTAGTTGGAATGAGCAGTTCTTC. The chain employs TRBV7-2 and TRBJ2-1, with TRBD2 identical over 8 bases. Germline CDR1 SGHTA, CDR2 FQGNSA. This CDR3 region has 13 residues. Trimming took 6 bases from V and 7 from J; bases not matched to a gene: 5.

The chain has TRBV24-1 and TRBJ2-1, with D unclear. Trimming took 2 bases from V and 8 from J, leaving 12 bases between them. This CDR3 comprises 14 residues. Germline lookup yields CDR1 KGHDR and CDR2 SFDVKD. The chain's CDR3 is CATSDSAEWDEQFF. The DNA of the CDR3 is TGTGCCACCAGTGATTCTGCAGAATGGGATGAGCAGTTCTTC.

This sequence joins TRBV24-1 and TRBJ2-5; tentative D call: TRBD1 (5 bases). CDR1 and CDR2 (germline): KGHDR, SFDVKD. There are 11 residues in the CDR3. The V and J ends lost 10 bases and 5 bases respectively, with 10 bases between them. The CDR3 reads CATQGYETQYF. The CDR3, as DNA: TGTGCCACTCAGGGTTATGAGACCCAGTACTTC.

Worth noting for this clonotype: The junction differs from germline at one of its ends, possibly a read error. This chain connects TRBV7-2 to TRBJ2-5; TRBD1 aligns across 8 bases. CDR1 and CDR2 (germline): SGHTA, FQGNSA. CDR3 size: 14 residues. The DNA of the CDR3 is TGTGCCAACAGCAAAGACAGGGGCGGAGAGACCCAGTACTTC. Its translation: CANSKDRGGETQYF.

V is TRBV12-3 or TRBV12-4 and J is TRBJ1-1, with TRBD1 matching 11 bases. The V segment lost 7 bases and the J segment 5 bases; nucleotides outside the gene matches: 6. CDR3 size: 14 residues. In nucleotides, the CDR3 is TGTGCCAGCACCCGGACAGGGGGCAGGACTGAAGCTTTCTTT. Translating gives CASTRTGGRTEAFF.

The genes are TRBV9 and TRBJ2-3; 8 bases fit TRBD1. Trimming took 5 bases from V and 6 from J; bases not matched to a gene: 11. The CDR3 runs 15 residues. Germline CDR1 and CDR2: SGDLS and YYNGEE. CDR3 sequence (DNA): TGTGCCAGCAGATATAGGACAGGGTCCATGGATACGCAGTATTTT. As protein: CASRYRTGSMDTQYF.

The chain uses TRBV25-1 and TRBJ2-1, with D unresolved. V lost 6 bases and J lost 8, with 8 bases in between. The CDR3 extends over 11 amino acids. Germline V gene lookup returns CDR1 MGHDK and CDR2 SYGVNS. The CDR3 DNA reads as TGTGCCAGCAGGGATGGGCATGAGCAGTTCTTC. This encodes CASRDGHEQFF.

The CDR3 loop is CASSGPGQAYEQYF. The CDR3 DNA follows: TGTGCCAGCAGCGGCCCAGGACAGGCCTACGAGCAGTACTTC. The chain uses TRBV5-6 and TRBJ2-5, with 7 bases lining up with TRBD1. The J call is doubtful: the DNA matches TRBJ2-7 better. The CDR3 is made up of 14 amino acids. Germline loops: CDR1 SGHDT, CDR2 YYEEEE.

This sequence joins TRBV7-3 and TRBJ2-1, with a tentative D call TRBD1 (5 bases). The germline CDR1 and CDR2 sequences are SGHTA and FQGTGA. This CDR3 has 15 residues. Trimming pared 4 bases from V and 8 bases from J, leaving 18 bases between. The CDR3 DNA reads TGTGCCAGCAGCTCTAGACCTATAGGGGTGGATGAGCAGTTCTTC. Protein sequence: CASSSRPIGVDEQFF.

This sequence joins TRBV2 and TRBJ2-5, with D maybe TRBD2 (5 bases). The CDR3 loop spans 14 amino acids. Between the trimmed V and J ends, which lost 1 base and 2 bases, there was a span of 8 bases. Germline V gene lookup returns CDR1 SNHLY and CDR2 FYNNEI. The CDR3 DNA reads TGTGCCAGCAGTGAAGACCCGGGGCAAGAGACCCAGTACTTC. It yields the protein CASSEDPGQETQYF.

Concerning this clonotype itself: One end of the junction is discordant with germline, which a read error may explain. The rearrangement joins TRBV27 to TRBJ2-1; possibly TRBD1 for D (6 bases). The CDR3 length is 16 residues. In germline, CDR1 is MNHEY, CDR2 SMNVEV (reference sequence). CDR3 sequence (DNA): TGTGCCAGCAGTCGACGAACAGGGAGTTTAGGCAATAAGCAGTTCTTC. The encoded protein is CASSRRTGSLGNKQFF.